What follows describes a single T cell receptor (beta chain). Its antigen remains unidentified. This record belongs to a study of OX40 agonist ivuxolimab in advanced cancers. Sequencing was performed with immunoSEQ multiplex PCR; in TCRdb, only in-frame clones are kept and a portion is missing. Of around 19,000 clones listed, around 67% were seen once; the top ten hold roughly 34%. General study findings and limits: CD8+ T cells (on average) carried more expanded clones than CD4+ T cells.

The CDR3 contains 12 residues. Looked up from germline, CDR1 is SEHNR and CDR2 is FQNEAQ (reference sequence). Trimming stripped 4 bases from V and 12 bases from J, with 15 bases between. The genes are TRBV7-9 and TRBJ1-1; possible D gene TRBD1, 6 bases. The receptor was derived from an adult with an advanced solid tumor such as melanoma, head and neck, liver or kidney cancer. The sequencing here drew on CD4+ or CD8+ T cells sorted from blood, taken in a trial of the OX40 agonist ivuxolimab. DNA for the CDR3: TGTGCCAGCAGCTCGGGGGGCCTCACGACTTTCTTT. Protein product: CASSSGGLTTFF.